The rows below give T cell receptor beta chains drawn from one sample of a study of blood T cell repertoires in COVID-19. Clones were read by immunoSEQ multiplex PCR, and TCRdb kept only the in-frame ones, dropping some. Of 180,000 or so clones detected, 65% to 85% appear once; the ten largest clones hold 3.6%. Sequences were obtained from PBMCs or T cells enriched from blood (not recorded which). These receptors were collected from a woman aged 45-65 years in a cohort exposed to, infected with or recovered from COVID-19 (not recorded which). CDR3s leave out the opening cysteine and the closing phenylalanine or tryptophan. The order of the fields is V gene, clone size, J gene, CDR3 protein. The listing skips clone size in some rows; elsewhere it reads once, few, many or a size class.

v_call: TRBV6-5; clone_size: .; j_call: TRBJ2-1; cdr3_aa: ASSYVQGVQGEQF
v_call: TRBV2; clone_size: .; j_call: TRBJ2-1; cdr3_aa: ASSEDGGGPLNEQF
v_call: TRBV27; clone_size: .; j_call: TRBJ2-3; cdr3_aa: ASSSLRAGGPGDTQY
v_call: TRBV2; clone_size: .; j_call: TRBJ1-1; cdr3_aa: ASSYKSQTGYPEAF
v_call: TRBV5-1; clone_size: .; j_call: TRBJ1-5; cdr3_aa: ASSPGTGGAGNQPQH
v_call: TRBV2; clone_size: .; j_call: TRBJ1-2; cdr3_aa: ASSEALKPLNGYT
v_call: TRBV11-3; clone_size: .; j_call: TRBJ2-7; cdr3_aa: ASSPTSGIGSKQY
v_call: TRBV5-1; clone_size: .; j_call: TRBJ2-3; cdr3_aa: ASSFQGATSGVTDTQY
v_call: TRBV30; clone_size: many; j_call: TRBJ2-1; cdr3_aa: AWSVPASEQF
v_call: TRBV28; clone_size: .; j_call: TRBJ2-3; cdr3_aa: ASTPSGRILPSTDTQY
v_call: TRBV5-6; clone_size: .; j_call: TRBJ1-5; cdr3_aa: ASSQRTGIGQPQH
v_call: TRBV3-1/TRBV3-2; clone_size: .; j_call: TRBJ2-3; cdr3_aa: ASSQGYGDTQY
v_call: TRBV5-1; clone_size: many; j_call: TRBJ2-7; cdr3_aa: ASSTGNSYEQY
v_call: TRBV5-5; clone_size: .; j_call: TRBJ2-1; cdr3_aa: ASGTVGVEQF
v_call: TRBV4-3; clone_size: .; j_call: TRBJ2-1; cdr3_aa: ASSQESSGGATNEQF
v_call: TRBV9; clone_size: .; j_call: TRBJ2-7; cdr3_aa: ASSGPGLGSDEQY
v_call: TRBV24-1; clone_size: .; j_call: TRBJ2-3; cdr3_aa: ATSDWTSGRTDTQY
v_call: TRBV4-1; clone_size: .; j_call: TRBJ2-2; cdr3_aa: ASSLEAGVIGELF
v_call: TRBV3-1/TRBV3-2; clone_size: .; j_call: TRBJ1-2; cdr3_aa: ASSTTGSDNYGYT
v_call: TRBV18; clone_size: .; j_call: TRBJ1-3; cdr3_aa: ASSPTTEARNTIY
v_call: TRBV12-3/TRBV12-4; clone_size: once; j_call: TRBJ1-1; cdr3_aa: ASRWGSGFEAF
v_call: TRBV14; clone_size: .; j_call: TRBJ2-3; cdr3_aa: ASSTRLGGLDTQY
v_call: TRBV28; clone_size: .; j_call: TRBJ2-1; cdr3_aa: AIQTGGAGNEQF
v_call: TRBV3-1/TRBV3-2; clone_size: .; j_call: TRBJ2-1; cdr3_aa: ASSQDVGTLYNEQF
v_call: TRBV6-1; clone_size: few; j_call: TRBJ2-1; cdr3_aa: ASSEVASLAYNEQF
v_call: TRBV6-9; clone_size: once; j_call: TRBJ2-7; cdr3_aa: ASNGGTGLVSEQY
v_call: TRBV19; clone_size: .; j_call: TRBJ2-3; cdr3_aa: ASSNPASSQDTQY
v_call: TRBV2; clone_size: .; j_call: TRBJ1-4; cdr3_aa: ASSEVGTGEKLF
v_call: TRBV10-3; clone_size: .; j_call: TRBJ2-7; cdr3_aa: ATNGRASYEQY
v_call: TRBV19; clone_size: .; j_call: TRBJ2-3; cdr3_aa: ASSKGLGQGATDTQY
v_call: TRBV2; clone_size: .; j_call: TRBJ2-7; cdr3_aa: ASSEGTSGGASSYEQY
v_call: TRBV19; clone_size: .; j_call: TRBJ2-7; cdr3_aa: ASSPQTGAYEQY
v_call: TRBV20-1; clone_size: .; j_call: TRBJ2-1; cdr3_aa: SASTGTGAYNEQF
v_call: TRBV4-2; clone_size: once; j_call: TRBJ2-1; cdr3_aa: ASSQDPSGSPEQF
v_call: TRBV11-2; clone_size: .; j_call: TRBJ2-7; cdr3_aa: ASSLGTGGDEQY
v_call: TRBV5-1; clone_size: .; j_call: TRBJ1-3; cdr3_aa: ASSPRTGDGNTIY
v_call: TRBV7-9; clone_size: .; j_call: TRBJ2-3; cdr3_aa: ASMGQGTDTQY
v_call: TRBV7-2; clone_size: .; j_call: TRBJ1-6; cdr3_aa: ASSNPDRVTPLH
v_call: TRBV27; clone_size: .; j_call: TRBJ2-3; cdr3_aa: ASSSRGLAGGRLDTQY
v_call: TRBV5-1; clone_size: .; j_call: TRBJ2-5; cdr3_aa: ASPPLVGTSGAEETQY
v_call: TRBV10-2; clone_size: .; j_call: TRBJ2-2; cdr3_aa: ASSKTGIGAGELF
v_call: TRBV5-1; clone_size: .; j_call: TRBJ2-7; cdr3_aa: ASSGLLAAGFRTHYEQY
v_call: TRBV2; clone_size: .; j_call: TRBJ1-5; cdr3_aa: ASSDNNQPQH
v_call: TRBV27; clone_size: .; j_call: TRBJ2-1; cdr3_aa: ASSLALSTNEQF
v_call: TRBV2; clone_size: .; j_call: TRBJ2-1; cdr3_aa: ASSASPGLADNEQF